This T cell receptor beta chain was identified during a study of cytomegalovirus exposure and HLA in healthy donors. Study-level results: In vitro, three CMV-associated chains proved specific for CMV antigens. The listing of about 150 TCR beta chains classed them as cytomegalovirus-associated.

Profiled with immunoSEQ multiplex PCR; TCRdb holds only in-frame clones, not every one. The data contain 200,000 or so clones, over 65% of them seen just once; the ten biggest clones take up roughly 7%. As regards this clone: The target antigen is unknown.

The CDR3 runs to 15 residues. The germline CDR1 and CDR2 sequences are SGDLS and YYNGEE. Trimming removed 4 bases from V and 4 bases from J, with 15 bases in between. The genes are TRBV9 and TRBJ1-5, with D perhaps matching TRBD1 (6 bases). This receptor was obtained from a man younger than 35 in good health and CMV-seropositive. The sequenced sample consisted of PBMCs. The CDR3 DNA follows: TGTGCCAGCAGCCCGAGAGGACAGCTGAATCAGCCCCAGCATTTT. Translation gives CASSPRGQLNQPQHF.